This T cell receptor (beta chain) emerged from a study of post-analysis software for immune sequencing data. Overall study context: Recorded disease courses covered relapsing-remitting, secondary progressive and progressive-relapsing multiple sclerosis. Some patients had no subtype annotation.

A word on this clonotype: Its specificity is unknown.

The CDR3 is made up of 14 amino acids. CDR1 and CDR2 from the germline V gene are SGHTA and FQGTGA. The V and J ends lost 1 base and 2 bases respectively, with 8 bases between them. Findings and caveats of the study: When compared against controls, multiple sclerosis patients showed significantly lower normalized Chao1 diversity. Batch-mates among the samples co-clustered strongly by F measure. Compared with controls, patients had more of about 5 TRBV segments, including TRBV5-6, TRBV5-1 and TRBV20-1.

Libraries were made from TCR beta cDNA, and they carried unique molecular identifiers. Once about 0.95 to 10 million T cells were used, hundreds of thousands of cDNA molecules resulted. TCRdb ran MiXCR on the PCR reads and lists one entry per CDR3 protein. The sample shows fewer than 900,000 distinct CDR3 sequences, roughly 46% of them seen only once. The sequence was obtained from a girl between 10 and 17 years old with multiple sclerosis. This chain joins TRBV7-3 and TRBJ2-5; D is perhaps TRBD1 or TRBD2 (5 bases each). Sequenced sample: blood. Written as DNA, the CDR3 is TGTGCCAGCAGCTTAATGGGGGAGCAAGAGACCCAGTACTTC. It yields the protein CASSLMGEQETQYF.